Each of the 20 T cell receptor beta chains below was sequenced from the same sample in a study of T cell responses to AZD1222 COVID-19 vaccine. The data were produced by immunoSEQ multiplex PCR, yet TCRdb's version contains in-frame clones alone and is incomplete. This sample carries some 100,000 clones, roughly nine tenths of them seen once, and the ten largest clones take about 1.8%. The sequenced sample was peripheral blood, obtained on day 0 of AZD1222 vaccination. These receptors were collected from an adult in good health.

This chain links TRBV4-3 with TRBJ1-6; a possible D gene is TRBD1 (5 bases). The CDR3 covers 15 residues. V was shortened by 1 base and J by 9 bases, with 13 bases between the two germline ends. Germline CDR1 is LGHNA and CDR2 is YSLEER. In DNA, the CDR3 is TGCGCCAGCAGCCAAGGTCAGGGAAGTGCTTCACCCCTCCACTTT. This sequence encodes CASSQGQGSASPLHF.

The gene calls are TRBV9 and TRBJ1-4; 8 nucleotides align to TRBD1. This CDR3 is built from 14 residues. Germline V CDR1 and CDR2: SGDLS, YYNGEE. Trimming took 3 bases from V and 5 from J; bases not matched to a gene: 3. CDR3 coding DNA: TGTGCCAGCAGCGCCAGGACAGGGAATGAAAAACTGTTTTTT. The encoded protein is CASSARTGNEKLFF.

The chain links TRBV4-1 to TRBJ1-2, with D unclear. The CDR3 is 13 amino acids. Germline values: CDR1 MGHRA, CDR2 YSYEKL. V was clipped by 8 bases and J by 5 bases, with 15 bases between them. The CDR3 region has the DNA TGCGCCAGCGCCCGAGAAAGAGCGTATGGCTACACCTTC. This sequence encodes CASARERAYGYTF.

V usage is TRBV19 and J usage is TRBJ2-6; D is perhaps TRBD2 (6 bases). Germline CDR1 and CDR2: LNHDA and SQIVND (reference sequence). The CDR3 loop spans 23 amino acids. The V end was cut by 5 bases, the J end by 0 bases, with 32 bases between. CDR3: CASSHRMATGGGAVFSGANVLTF. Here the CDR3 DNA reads TGTGCCAGTAGTCACCGAATGGCCACTGGGGGAGGAGCCGTATTCTCTGGGGCCAACGTCCTGACTTTC.

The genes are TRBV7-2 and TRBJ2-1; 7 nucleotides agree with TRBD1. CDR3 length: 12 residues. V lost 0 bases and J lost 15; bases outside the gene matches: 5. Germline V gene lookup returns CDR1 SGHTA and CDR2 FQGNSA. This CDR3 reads CASSLARDSGFF. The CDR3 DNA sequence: TGTGCCAGCAGCTTAGCCCGGGACAGTGGGTTCTTC.

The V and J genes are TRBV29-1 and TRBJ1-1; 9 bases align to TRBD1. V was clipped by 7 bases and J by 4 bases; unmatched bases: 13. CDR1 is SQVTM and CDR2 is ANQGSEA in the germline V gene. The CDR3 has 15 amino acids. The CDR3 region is CSAKGDRVDSTEAFF. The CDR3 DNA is TGCAGCGCTAAGGGGGACAGGGTGGACAGCACTGAAGCTTTCTTT.

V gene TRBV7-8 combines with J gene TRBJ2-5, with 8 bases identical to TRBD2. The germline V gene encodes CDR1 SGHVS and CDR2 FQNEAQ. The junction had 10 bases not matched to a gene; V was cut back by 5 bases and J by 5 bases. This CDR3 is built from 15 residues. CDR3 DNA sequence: TGTGCCAGCAGCCCAGGACTAGCCCTGGGGGAGACCCAGTACTTC. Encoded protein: CASSPGLALGETQYF.

CDR3 in amino acids: CASSQGTGSMNTEAFF. DNA of the CDR3: TGTGCCAGCAGCCAAGGGACAGGTTCCATGAACACTGAAGCTTTCTTT. The V and J genes are TRBV3-1 (or the pseudogene TRBV3-2) and TRBJ1-1; 7 nucleotides match TRBD1. The V gene end was trimmed by 1 base and the J gene end by 0 bases; junction bases not matched to a gene: 5. The length of the CDR3 is 16 residues. Germline V gives CDR1 LGHDT, CDR2 YNNKEL (reference sequence).

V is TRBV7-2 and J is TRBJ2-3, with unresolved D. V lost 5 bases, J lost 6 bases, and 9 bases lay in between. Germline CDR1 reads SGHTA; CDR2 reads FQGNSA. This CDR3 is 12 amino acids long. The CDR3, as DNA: TGTGCCAGCAGCCCCGTTGGGGATACGCAGTATTTT. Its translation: CASSPVGDTQYF.

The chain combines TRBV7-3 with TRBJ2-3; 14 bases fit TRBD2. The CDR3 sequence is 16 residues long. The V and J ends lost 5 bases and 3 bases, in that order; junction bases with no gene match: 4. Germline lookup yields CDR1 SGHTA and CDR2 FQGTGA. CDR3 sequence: CASSRLAGGGTDTQYF. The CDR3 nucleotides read TGTGCCAGCAGCCGACTAGCGGGAGGGGGGACAGATACGCAGTATTTT.

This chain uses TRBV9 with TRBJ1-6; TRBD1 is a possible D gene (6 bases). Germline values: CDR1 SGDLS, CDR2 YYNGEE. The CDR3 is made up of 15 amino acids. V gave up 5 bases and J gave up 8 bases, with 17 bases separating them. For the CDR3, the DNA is TGTGCCAGCAGTTCAAGAGGGGGGGCGGATTCACCCCTCCACTTT. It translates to CASSSRGGADSPLHF.

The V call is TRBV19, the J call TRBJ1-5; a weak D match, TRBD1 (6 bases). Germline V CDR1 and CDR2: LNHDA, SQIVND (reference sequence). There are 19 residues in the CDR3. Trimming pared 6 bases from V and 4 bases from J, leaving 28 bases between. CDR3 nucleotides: TGTGCCAGTAGACCTGGGAATTCGCAGGGGACCTTTCGAAATCAGCCCCAGCATTTT. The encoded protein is CASRPGNSQGTFRNQPQHF.

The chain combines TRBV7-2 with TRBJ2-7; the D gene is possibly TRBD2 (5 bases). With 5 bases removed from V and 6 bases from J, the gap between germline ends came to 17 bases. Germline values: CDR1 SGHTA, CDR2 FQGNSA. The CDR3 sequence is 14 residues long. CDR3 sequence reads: CASSPGGSAGEQYF. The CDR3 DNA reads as TGTGCCAGCAGCCCTGGTGGTAGCGCGGGCGAGCAGTACTTC.

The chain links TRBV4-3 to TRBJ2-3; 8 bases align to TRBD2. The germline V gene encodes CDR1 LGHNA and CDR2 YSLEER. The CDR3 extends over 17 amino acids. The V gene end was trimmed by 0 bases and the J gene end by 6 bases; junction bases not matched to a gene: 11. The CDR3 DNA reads TGCGCCAGCAGCCAAGATCGGGCTAGCGGGCCGGCGGATACGCAGTATTTT. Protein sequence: CASSQDRASGPADTQYF.

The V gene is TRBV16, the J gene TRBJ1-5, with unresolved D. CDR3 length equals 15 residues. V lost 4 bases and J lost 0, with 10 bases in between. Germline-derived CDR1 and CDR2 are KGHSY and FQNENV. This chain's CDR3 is CASSLTAYSNQPQHF. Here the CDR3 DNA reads TGTGCCAGCAGCCTAACCGCCTATAGCAATCAGCCCCAGCATTTT.

The chain's CDR3 is CASSLDAGWYTEAFF. DNA of the CDR3: TGTGCCAGCAGCTTAGACGCAGGATGGTACACTGAAGCTTTCTTT. This chain connects TRBV13 to TRBJ1-1; D call uncertain. The length of the CDR3 is 15 residues. Trimming removed 1 base at V and 3 bases at J, with 12 bases between. Germline assignment: CDR1 PRHDT and CDR2 FYEKMQ (reference sequence).

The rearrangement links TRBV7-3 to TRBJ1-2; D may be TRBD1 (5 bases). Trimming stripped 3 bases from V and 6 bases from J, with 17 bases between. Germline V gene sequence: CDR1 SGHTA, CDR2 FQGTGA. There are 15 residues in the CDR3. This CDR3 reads CASSFSPGVKDGYTF. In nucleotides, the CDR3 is TGTGCCAGCAGCTTTTCACCGGGGGTGAAAGATGGCTACACCTTC.

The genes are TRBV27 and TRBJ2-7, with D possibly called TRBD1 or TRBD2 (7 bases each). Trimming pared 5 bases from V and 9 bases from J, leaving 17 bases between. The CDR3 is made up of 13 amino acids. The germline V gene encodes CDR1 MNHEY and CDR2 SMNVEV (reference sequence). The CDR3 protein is CASSAQGGPVQYF. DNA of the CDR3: TGTGCCAGCAGTGCCCAGGGGGGGCCGGTGCAGTACTTC.

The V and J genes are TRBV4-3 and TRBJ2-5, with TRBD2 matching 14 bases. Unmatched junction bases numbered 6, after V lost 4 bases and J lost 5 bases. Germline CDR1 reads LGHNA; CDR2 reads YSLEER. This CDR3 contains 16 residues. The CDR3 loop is CASSPGLAGVGETQYF. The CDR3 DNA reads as TGCGCCAGCAGCCCGGGACTAGCGGGAGTGGGGGAGACCCAGTACTTC.

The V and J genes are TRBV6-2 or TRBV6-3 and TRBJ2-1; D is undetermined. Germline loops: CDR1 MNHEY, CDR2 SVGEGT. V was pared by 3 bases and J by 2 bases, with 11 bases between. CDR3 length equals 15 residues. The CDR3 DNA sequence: TGTGCCAGCAGTTATCGAACCGCCCCCTACAATGAGCAGTTCTTC. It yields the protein CASSYRTAPYNEQFF.